These 25 T cell receptor beta chains came from one sample sequenced in a study of cytomegalovirus exposure and HLA in healthy donors. 60 Vbeta and 13 Jbeta primers were used in PCR. The method was immunoSEQ multiplex PCR; TCRdb's version includes in-frame clones alone and lacks a portion of them. Among about 110,000 clones, over 60% were seen once, and the ten largest hold 4.2%. The sample comprised PBMCs. These receptors all stem from a male donor in good health and CMV-seronegative.

V and J are TRBV7-9 and TRBJ2-1; TRBD2 matches 13 bases. V dropped 5 bases and J dropped 16; count of bases not matched to a gene: 11. CDR1 is SEHNR, CDR2 FQNEAQ, per germline (reference sequence). CDR3 length equals 14 residues. This CDR3 reads CASSAGTSGISVFF. CDR3 in DNA: TGTGCCAGCAGCGCCGGGACTAGCGGGATTTCGGTCTTCTTC.

The V call is TRBV5-1, the J call TRBJ1-3; a possible D gene is TRBD1 (6 bases). The CDR3 spans 16 residues. CDR1 SGHRS and CDR2 YFSETQ come from the germline V gene. V was clipped by 4 bases and J by 10 bases, with 24 bases between them. CDR3 DNA: TGCGCCAGCAGCCCCGGAACCGGGGAACTCGGGACAACCATATATTTT. Translation gives CASSPGTGELGTTIYF.

The rearrangement links TRBV5-1 to TRBJ1-4, with 7 positions matching TRBD1. This CDR3 contains 16 residues. V shed 1 base, J shed 6 bases, and the junction held 9 bases outside the gene matches. Germline V gene data show CDR1 as SGHRS and CDR2 as YFSETQ. The CDR3, as DNA: TGCGCCAGCAGCTTGTTAACAGGGGCATGGGATGAAAAACTGTTTTTT. Translating gives CASSLLTGAWDEKLFF.

The chain combines TRBV2 with TRBJ1-2; D not resolved. The CDR3 is 15 residues long. Per germline, CDR1 SNHLY and CDR2 FYNNEI. Trimming stripped 0 bases from V and 3 bases from J, with 11 bases between. CDR3 sequence reads: CASSEARRIDYGYTF. As DNA, the CDR3 is TGTGCCAGCAGTGAAGCCCGTCGTATAGACTATGGCTACACCTTC. The full variable domain, rest sourced from reference TRBV2 and TRBJ1-2, is EPEVTQTPSHQVTQMGQEVILRCVPISNHLYFYWYRQILGQKVEFLVSFYNNEISEKSEIFDDQFSVERPDGSNFTLKIRSTKLEDSAMYFCASSEARRIDYGYTFGSGTRLTVV.

The chain uses TRBV10-1 and TRBJ2-7; 9 nucleotides align to TRBD1. CDR1 is WNHNN, CDR2 SYGVQD, per germline (reference sequence). Trimming at V came to 6 bases and at J to 5 bases, leaving 8 bases not matched to a gene. This CDR3 has 14 amino acids. The CDR3 spells CASSGDRASHEQYF. The CDR3 bases are TGCGCCAGCAGCGGGGACAGGGCGTCCCACGAGCAGTACTTC.

V and J are TRBV4-1 and TRBJ1-1, with D possibly matching TRBD1 (5 bases). CDR3 length equals 19 residues. V lost 0 bases and J lost 1, with 21 bases in between. Per germline, CDR1 MGHRA and CDR2 YSYEKL. The CDR3 DNA follows: TGCGCCAGCAGCCAAGATCTTAAATATGTCCGCGGGGCGAACACTGAAGCTTTCTTT. Translating gives CASSQDLKYVRGANTEAFF.

The V call is TRBV6-5, the J call TRBJ2-7; 7 bases fit TRBD2. Trimming at V came to 2 bases and at J to 2 bases, leaving 3 bases not matched to a gene. The length of the CDR3 is 14 residues. Germline CDR1 is MNHEY and CDR2 is SVGAGI. DNA for the CDR3: TGTGCCAGCAGTTACCGCCGGGGGGCCTACGAGCAGTACTTC. Translating gives CASSYRRGAYEQYF.

V gene TRBV5-4 combines with J gene TRBJ2-3, with 12 bases aligning to TRBD2. CDR1 is SGHNT, CDR2 YYREEE, per germline (reference sequence). The CDR3 loop spans 17 amino acids. Trimming took 2 bases from V and 2 from J; bases not matched to a gene: 6. The CDR3, as DNA: TGTGCCAGCAGCTTAGGGACTAGCGGGCGGAACACAGATACGCAGTATTTT. Its protein product is CASSLGTSGRNTDTQYF.

This chain connects TRBV6-5 to TRBJ1-4, with 10 bases aligning to TRBD1. Per germline, CDR1 MNHEY and CDR2 SVGAGI. There are 14 residues in the CDR3. The ends lost 6 bases at V and 8 bases at J; junction bases unmatched: 6. As DNA, the CDR3 is TGTGCCAGCAGGGCCCTGGACAGGGGGGAAAAACTGTTTTTT. Encoded protein: CASRALDRGEKLFF.

The sample holds one count of this clone. The genes are TRBV29-1 and TRBJ2-3; 9 bases fit TRBD1. CDR1 is SQVTM, CDR2 ANQGSEA, per germline. This CDR3 contains 13 residues. V gave up 6 bases and J gave up 1 base; unmatched junction bases: 2. CDR3 in amino acids: CSVRTGGTDTQYF. CDR3 DNA sequence: TGCAGCGTGCGGACAGGGGGCACAGATACGCAGTATTTT.

This clone was observed a handful of times. J is TRBJ2-1 and V is TRBV19, with 7 nucleotides matching TRBD1. Germline V lookup: CDR1 LNHDA, CDR2 SQIVND (reference sequence). The CDR3 is 17 residues long. J was trimmed by 0 bases and V by 4 bases; bases with no gene match: 9. CDR3 in DNA: TGTGCCAGTAGTAGGGGACAGTCGGCTAGCTCCTACAATGAGCAGTTCTTC. This translates into CASSRGQSASSYNEQFF.

This clone was counted a few times. The chain recombines TRBV28 with TRBJ1-1; 9 positions agree with TRBD1. The CDR3 has 16 residues. J gave up 2 bases and V 0 bases, and 4 bases lay outside the gene matches. Germline CDR1 is MDHEN and CDR2 is SYDVKM. Here the CDR3 DNA reads TGTGCCAGCAGTTTATGGGAGGACAGGGGTAACACTGAAGCTTTCTTT. It codes for CASSLWEDRGNTEAFF. Together with reference TRBV28 and TRBJ1-1, the CDR3 gives the full variable domain: DVKVTQSSRYLVKRTGEKVFLECVQDMDHENMFWYRQDPGLGLRLIYFSYDVKMKEKGDIPEGYSVSREKKERFSLILESASTNQTSMYLCASSLWEDRGNTEAFFGQGTRLTVV.

A few counts support this clone. The chain couples TRBV29-1 to TRBJ1-3; D remains ambiguous. Trimming shortened V by 3 bases and J by 4 bases, and 16 bases separated the two germline ends. The CDR3 loop spans 15 amino acids. Germline CDR1 SQVTM, CDR2 ANQGSEA. The CDR3 protein is CSVDRTAEGGNTIYF. The CDR3 nucleotides are TGCAGCGTTGATAGGACTGCCGAAGGAGGAAACACCATATATTTT.

This chain links TRBV15 with TRBJ2-3; a possible D gene is TRBD2 (6 bases). Trimming removed 5 bases from V and 1 base from J, with 16 bases in between. CDR1 and CDR2 from the germline V gene are LNHNV and YYDKDF (reference sequence). The CDR3 has 16 residues. CDR3 in amino acids: CATSGPGTLRTDTQYF. CDR3 in DNA: TGTGCCACCAGCGGCCCCGGGACTCTCCGCACAGATACGCAGTATTTT.

This clone was seen just once. DNA of the CDR3: TGTGCCAGCAGCTCGCGGGACAGGGGTTTCCAAGAGACCCAGTACTTC. This gives the protein CASSSRDRGFQETQYF. V gene TRBV7-8 combines with J gene TRBJ2-5; the match to TRBD1 covers 10 bases. The CDR3 length is 16 residues. Germline lookup yields CDR1 SGHVS and CDR2 FQNEAQ. The V and J ends lost 4 bases and 1 base, in that order; junction bases with no gene match: 6.

The J gene is TRBJ2-2, the V gene TRBV5-4, with TRBD2 as a possible D gene (6 bases). The V gene's germline CDR1 is SGHNT and CDR2 YYREEE (reference sequence). The CDR3 has 15 residues. The V end lost 1 base, the J end lost 0 bases, and 7 bases lay between the germline ends. The CDR3 DNA reads as TGTGCCAGCAGCTTGACGGGAGCGAACACCGGGGAGCTGTTTTTT. This encodes CASSLTGANTGELFF. Together with reference TRBV5-4 and TRBJ2-2, the CDR3 gives the full variable domain: ETGVTQSPTHLIKTRGQQVTLRCSSQSGHNTVSWYQQALGQGPQFIFQYYREEENGRGNFPPRFSGLQFPNYSSELNVNALELDDSALYLCASSLTGANTGELFFGEGSRLTVL.

The chain uses TRBV14 and TRBJ2-7; D is undetermined. CDR3 length equals 17 residues. The V and J ends lost 4 bases and 1 base respectively, with 20 bases between them. CDR1 is SGHDN and CDR2 is FVKESK in the germline V gene. CDR3 protein: CASSRPLGANGSYEQYF. CDR3 coding DNA: TGTGCCAGCAGCCGCCCGCTCGGAGCGAATGGGTCCTACGAGCAGTACTTC.

The genes are TRBV15 and TRBJ1-1; D is ambiguous. Trimming left V 0 bases short and J 3 bases short, with 5 bases between. The CDR3 contains 13 residues. Germline assignment: CDR1 LNHNV and CDR2 YYDKDF (reference sequence). CDR3 sequence: CATSRDSHTEAFF. The CDR3 bases are TGTGCCACCAGCAGAGATAGCCACACTGAAGCTTTCTTT.

This clone was detected only once. The chain recombines TRBV5-3 with TRBJ1-6; 9 positions match TRBD1. TRBV5-3 is noted as an ORF with a role that remains uncertain. The CDR3 totals 16 residues. With 0 bases clipped from V and 7 bases from J, the junction kept 5 bases outside the gene matches. The CDR3 DNA reads as TGTGCCAGAAGCTTGGGGGACAGGGAAAAAAATTCACCCCTCCACTTT. This gives the protein CARSLGDREKNSPLHF.

This chain connects TRBV15 to TRBJ2-1; D uncertain. CDR3 size: 16 residues. Between the trimmed V and J ends, which lost 4 bases and 0 bases, there was a span of 13 bases. Per the germline V gene, CDR1 is LNHNV and CDR2 is YYDKDF (reference sequence). CDR3 protein: CATSTLRHSSYNEQFF. In DNA, the CDR3 is TGTGCCACCAGCACACTTAGACACAGCTCCTACAATGAGCAGTTCTTC.

The chain is built from TRBV28 and TRBJ2-7; D is possibly TRBD1 (5 bases). Germline V gives CDR1 MDHEN, CDR2 SYDVKM. Between the trimmed V and J ends, which lost 2 bases and 1 base, there was a span of 15 bases. This CDR3 comprises 16 residues. The CDR3 here is CASSLPGLGRSYEQYF. The CDR3 coding sequence is TGTGCCAGCAGTTTACCCGGATTGGGGCGTTCCTACGAGCAGTACTTC. Full variable domain (remainder filled in from reference TRBV28 and TRBJ2-7): DVKVTQSSRYLVKRTGEKVFLECVQDMDHENMFWYRQDPGLGLRLIYFSYDVKMKEKGDIPEGYSVSREKKERFSLILESASTNQTSMYLCASSLPGLGRSYEQYFGPGTRLTVT.

The chain recombines TRBV19 with TRBJ1-1, with 7 bases lining up with TRBD1. Germline lookup yields CDR1 LNHDA and CDR2 SQIVND (reference sequence). The CDR3 length is 13 residues. V dropped 3 bases and J dropped 4; count of bases not matched to a gene: 2. The CDR3 nucleotides read TGTGCCAGTAGTATTACAGGGGCCACTGAAGCTTTCTTT. This sequence encodes CASSITGATEAFF.

This clone has only a few counts. Here the CDR3 DNA reads TGTGCCAGCAGCCTACTTAGCGGGGGCTCCTACAATGAGCAGTTCTTC. As protein: CASSLLSGGSYNEQFF. The chain links TRBV7-7 to TRBJ2-1; 9 bases match TRBD2. The CDR3 consists of 16 residues. V shed 5 bases and J 0 bases; nucleotides not matched to a gene: 5. CDR1 SSHAT and CDR2 FNYEAQ come from the germline V gene (reference sequence).

This chain connects TRBV18 to TRBJ2-2, with 8 nucleotides matching TRBD1. The CDR3 is 15 amino acids. CDR1 KGHSH and CDR2 LQKENI come from the germline V gene. J lost 6 bases, V lost 2 bases, and 5 bases had no gene match. CDR3 in amino acids: CASSPNGQGAGELFF. The CDR3 nucleotides read TGTGCCAGCTCACCAAATGGACAGGGCGCCGGGGAGCTGTTTTTT.

The genes are TRBV30 and TRBJ2-1; D might be TRBD1 (5 bases). CDR1 GTSNPN and CDR2 SVGIG come from the germline V gene (reference sequence). Trimming took 3 bases from V and 9 from J, leaving 15 bases between them. The CDR3 is 13 amino acids. The CDR3 coding sequence is TGTGCCTGGAGCGCCTCAGGGTTTGGTGAGCAGTTCTTC. Its protein is CAWSASGFGEQFF. Together with reference TRBV30 and TRBJ2-1, the CDR3 gives the full variable domain: SQTIHQWPATLVQPVGSPLSLECTVEGTSNPNLYWYRQAAGRGLQLLFYSVGIGQISSEVPQNLSASRPQDRQFILSSKKLLLSDSGFYLCAWSASGFGEQFFGPGTRLTVL.